This TCR beta chain was sequenced during a study of CD8 T cells in ankylosing spondylitis (dated by TCRdb to 2016 to 2017). About the full investigation: T cell receptor beta repertoires were profiled in healthy donors and ankylosing spondylitis patients so that disease-linked TCR variants could be found. The full study cohort was made up of about 25 ankylosing spondylitis patients and around 100 healthy donors. Peripheral blood samples were taken, and synovial fluid was additionally collected from ankylosing spondylitis patients. The investigation overall reported the following: A CD8+ phenotype was shown by the disease-linked clones, which were found at relatively low frequencies in peripheral blood. According to the report, matched synovial fluid samples from ankylosing spondylitis patients were significantly enriched for the disease-linked clones. Some TCR beta motif variants had previously been reported in synovial fluid and blood of reactive arthritis patients, which suggested common disease-initiation mechanisms. A TCR beta motif of several highly homologous amino acid variants appeared characteristic of blood from ankylosing spondylitis patients.

At the junction V is shortened by 5 bases and J by 1 base, with 14 bases in between. Counted from cysteine to phenylalanine, this CDR3 has 15 amino acids. Just the 45-base CDR3 DNA is kept, in frame starting at base 1. CDR1 and CDR2 (MDHEN, SYDVKM) derive from the germline V gene. Concerning this clonotype: Its antigen is not yet known. Base qualities were left out, and no much larger clone turns up one base away.

Sequencing instrument: Illumina HiSeq 2500. TCR beta libraries were prepared by quantitative 5'-RACE with molecular barcodes. The authors processed their data as follows. A new computational method, built on a probabilistic model of VDJ rearrangement, was used to identify disease-linked TCR variants. TCRdb took the public reads, trimmed them with fastp at Q25, ran MiXCR for clone calling and kept in-frame beta chains. Every entry covers one CDR3 protein and lists the most common genes and DNA from its rows. It is TCRdb's table, rather than the study itself, that gives the V and J calls and clone size. The sample table holds about 750,000 distinct CDR3 sequences, of which 15% to 20% were seen once. The top ten clonotypes cover about 19% of the sample.

The sequence derives from a male donor with ankylosing spondylitis. Specimen: blood, either unsorted or a sorted T cell fraction (not recorded which). The chain employs TRBV28 and TRBJ2-5; a tentative D call is TRBD2 (5 bases match). This receptor has the CDR3 CASSNPSSTQETQYF. The sequenced DNA is TGTGCCAGCAGTAACCCCTCTAGCACCCAAGAGACCCAGTACTTC.